This TCR beta chain was obtained from a study of control samples from healthy donors and cancer patients. V lost 3 bases and J lost 6, with 15 bases in between. Germline lookup yields CDR1 SGHNT and CDR2 YENEEA. CDR3 length: 15 amino acids. The repertoire was sequenced with immunoSEQ multiplex PCR; TCRdb's copy has only in-frame clones and lacks some. The table has 130,000 or so clones, around 92% seen once; the top ten hold around 6.9%. This sequence was found in a man between 50 and 59 years old with head and neck cancer. The V call is TRBV11-3, the J call TRBJ1-5, with a weak D call TRBD1 (5 bases). The sample was PBMCs. CDR3 protein: CASSFIGDRGQPQHF. DNA for the CDR3: TGTGCCAGCAGCTTCATAGGGGATCGGGGTCAGCCCCAGCATTTT.